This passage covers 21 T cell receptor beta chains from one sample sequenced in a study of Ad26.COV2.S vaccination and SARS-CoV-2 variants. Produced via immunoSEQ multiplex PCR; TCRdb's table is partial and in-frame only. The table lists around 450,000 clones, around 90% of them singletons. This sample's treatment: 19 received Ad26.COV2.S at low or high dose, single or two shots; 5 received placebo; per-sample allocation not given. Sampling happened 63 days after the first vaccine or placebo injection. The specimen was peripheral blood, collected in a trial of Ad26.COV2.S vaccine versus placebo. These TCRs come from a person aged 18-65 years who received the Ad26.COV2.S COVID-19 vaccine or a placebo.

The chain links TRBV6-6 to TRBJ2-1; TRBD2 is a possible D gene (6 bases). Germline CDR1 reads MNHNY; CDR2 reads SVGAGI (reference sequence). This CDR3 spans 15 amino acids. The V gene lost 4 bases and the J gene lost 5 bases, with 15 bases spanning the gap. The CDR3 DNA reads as TGTGCCAGCAGTTCCCGACTAGAGAGGAACAATGAGCAGTTCTTC. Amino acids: CASSSRLERNNEQFF.

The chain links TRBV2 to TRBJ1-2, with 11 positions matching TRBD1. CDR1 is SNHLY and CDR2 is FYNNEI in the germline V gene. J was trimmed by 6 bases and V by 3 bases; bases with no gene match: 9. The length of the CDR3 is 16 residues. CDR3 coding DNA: TGTGCCAGCAGTGAGGGGACAGGGGGTATACGGAATGGCTACACCTTC. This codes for CASSEGTGGIRNGYTF. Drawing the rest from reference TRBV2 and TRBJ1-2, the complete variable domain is EPEVTQTPSHQVTQMGQEVILRCVPISNHLYFYWYRQILGQKVEFLVSFYNNEISEKSEIFDDQFSVERPDGSNFTLKIRSTKLEDSAMYFCASSEGTGGIRNGYTFGSGTRLTVV.

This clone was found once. The CDR3 region has the DNA TGTGCCAGCAGTTCCCGGACAGGGATAAATTCACCCCTCCACTTT. Translated: CASSSRTGINSPLHF. The chain employs TRBV27 and TRBJ1-6, with 8 bases identical to TRBD1. The CDR3 totals 15 residues. Germline assignment: CDR1 MNHEY and CDR2 SMNVEV (reference sequence). V lost 4 bases and J lost 7; bases outside the gene matches: 6.

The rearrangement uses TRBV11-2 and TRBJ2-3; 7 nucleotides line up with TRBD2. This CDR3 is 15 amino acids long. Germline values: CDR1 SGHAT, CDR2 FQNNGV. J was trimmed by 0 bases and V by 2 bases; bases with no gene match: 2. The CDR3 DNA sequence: TGTGCCAGCAGCTTACTAGCGGTAAGCACAGATACGCAGTATTTT. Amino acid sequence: CASSLLAVSTDTQYF.

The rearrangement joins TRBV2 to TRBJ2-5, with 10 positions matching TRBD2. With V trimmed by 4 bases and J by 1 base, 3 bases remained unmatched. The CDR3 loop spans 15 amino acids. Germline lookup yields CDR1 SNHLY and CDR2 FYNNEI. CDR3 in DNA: TGTGCCAGCAGTGGGTTAGCGGGAGGCCAAGAGACCCAGTACTTC. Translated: CASSGLAGGQETQYF.

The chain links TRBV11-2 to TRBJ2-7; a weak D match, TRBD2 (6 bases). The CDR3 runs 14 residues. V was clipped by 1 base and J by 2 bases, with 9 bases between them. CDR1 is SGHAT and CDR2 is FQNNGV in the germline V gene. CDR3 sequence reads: CASSLVSGTYEQYF. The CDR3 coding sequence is TGTGCCAGCAGCTTAGTTAGCGGAACCTACGAGCAGTACTTC.

Here the CDR3 reads CASSPGTGNEQFF. In nucleotides, the CDR3 is TGTGCCAGCAGTCCCGGGACGGGGAATGAGCAGTTCTTC. The V and J genes are TRBV6-5 and TRBJ2-1; D may correspond to TRBD1 or TRBD2 (5 bases each). The length of the CDR3 is 13 residues. The ends were cut back, 5 bases at V and 7 bases at J, with 12 bases in the middle. CDR1 is MNHEY, CDR2 SVGAGI, per germline.

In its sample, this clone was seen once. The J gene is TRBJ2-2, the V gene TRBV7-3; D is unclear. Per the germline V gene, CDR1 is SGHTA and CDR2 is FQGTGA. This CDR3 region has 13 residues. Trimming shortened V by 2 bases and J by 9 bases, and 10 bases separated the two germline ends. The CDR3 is CASSLDRRRELFF. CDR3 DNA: TGTGCCAGCAGCTTAGATAGGCGAAGGGAGCTGTTTTTT.

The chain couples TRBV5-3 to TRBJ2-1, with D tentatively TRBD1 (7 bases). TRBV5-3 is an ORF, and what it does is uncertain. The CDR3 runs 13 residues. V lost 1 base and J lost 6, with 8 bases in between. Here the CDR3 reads CARSLQGGNEQFF. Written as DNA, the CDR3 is TGTGCCAGAAGCTTGCAGGGGGGCAATGAGCAGTTCTTC.

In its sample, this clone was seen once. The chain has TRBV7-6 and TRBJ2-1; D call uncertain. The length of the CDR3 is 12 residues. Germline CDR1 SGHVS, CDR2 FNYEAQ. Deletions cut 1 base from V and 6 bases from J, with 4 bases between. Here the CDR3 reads CASSLVSNEQFF. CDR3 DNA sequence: TGTGCCAGCAGCTTAGTCTCCAATGAGCAGTTCTTC.

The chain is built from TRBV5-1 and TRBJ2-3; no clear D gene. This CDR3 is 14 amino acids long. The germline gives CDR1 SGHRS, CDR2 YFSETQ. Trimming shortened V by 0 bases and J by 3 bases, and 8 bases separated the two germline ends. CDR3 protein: CASSLGVNTDTQYF. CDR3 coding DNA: TGCGCCAGCAGCTTGGGGGTCAATACAGATACGCAGTATTTT.

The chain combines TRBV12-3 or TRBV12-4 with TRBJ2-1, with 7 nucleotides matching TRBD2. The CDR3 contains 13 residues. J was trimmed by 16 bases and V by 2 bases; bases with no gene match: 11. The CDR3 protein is CASSLMWAGASFF. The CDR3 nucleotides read TGTGCCAGCAGTTTAATGTGGGCGGGAGCCTCATTCTTC.

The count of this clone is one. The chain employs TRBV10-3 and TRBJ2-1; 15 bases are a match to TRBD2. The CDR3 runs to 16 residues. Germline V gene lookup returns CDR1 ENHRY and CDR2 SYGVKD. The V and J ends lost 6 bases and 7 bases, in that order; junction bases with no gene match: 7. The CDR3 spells CAISGLAGGPGNEQFF. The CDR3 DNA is TGTGCCATCAGCGGACTAGCGGGAGGGCCAGGAAATGAGCAGTTCTTC.

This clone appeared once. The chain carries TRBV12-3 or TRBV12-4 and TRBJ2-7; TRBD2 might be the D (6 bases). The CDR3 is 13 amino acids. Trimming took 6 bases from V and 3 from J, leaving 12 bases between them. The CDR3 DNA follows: TGTGCCAGCAGCCCCGGGACTCGCTACGAGCAGTACTTC. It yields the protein CASSPGTRYEQYF.

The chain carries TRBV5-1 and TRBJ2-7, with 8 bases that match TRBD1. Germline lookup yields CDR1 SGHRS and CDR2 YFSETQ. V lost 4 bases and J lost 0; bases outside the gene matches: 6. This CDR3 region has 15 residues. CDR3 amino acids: CASSPDREGSYEQYF. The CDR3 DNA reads TGCGCCAGCAGCCCGGACAGGGAAGGCTCCTACGAGCAGTACTTC.

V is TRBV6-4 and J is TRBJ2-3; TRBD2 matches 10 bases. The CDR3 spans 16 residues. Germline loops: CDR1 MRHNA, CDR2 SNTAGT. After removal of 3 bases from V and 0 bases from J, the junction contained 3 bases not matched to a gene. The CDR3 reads CASSESTSGSTDTQYF. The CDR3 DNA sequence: TGTGCCAGCAGTGAATCGACTAGCGGGAGCACAGATACGCAGTATTTT.

The CDR3 loop is CASSIAQGLNEQFF. The CDR3 DNA reads as TGTGCCAGTAGTATAGCACAGGGATTGAATGAGCAGTTCTTC. The chain couples TRBV19 to TRBJ2-1, with D tentatively TRBD1 (6 bases). The V gene's germline CDR1 is LNHDA and CDR2 SQIVND (reference sequence). The length of the CDR3 is 14 residues. V shed 1 base and J shed 7 bases, with 11 bases lying between them.

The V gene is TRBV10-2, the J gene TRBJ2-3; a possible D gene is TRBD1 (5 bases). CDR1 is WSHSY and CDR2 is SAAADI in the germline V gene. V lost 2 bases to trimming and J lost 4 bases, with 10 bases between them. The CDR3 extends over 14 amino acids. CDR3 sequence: CASSERIGADTQYF. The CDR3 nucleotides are TGCGCCAGCAGTGAGAGGATAGGGGCAGATACGCAGTATTTT.

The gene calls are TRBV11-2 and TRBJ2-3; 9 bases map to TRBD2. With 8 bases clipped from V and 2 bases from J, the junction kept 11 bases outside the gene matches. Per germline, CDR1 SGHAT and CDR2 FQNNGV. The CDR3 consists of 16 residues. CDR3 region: CASVPGAGGSTDTQYF. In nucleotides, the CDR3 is TGTGCCAGCGTCCCCGGTGCGGGAGGGTCCACAGATACGCAGTATTTT.

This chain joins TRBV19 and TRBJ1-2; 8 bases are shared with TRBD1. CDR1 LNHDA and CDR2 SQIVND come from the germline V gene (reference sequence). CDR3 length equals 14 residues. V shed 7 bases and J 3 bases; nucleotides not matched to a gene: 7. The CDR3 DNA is TGTGCCAGTAAGGACAGGGTACAGTACTATGGCTACACCTTC. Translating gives CASKDRVQYYGYTF. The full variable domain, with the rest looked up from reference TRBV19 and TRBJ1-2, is DGGITQSPKYLFRKEGQNVTLSCEQNLNHDAMYWYRQDPGQGLRLIYYSQIVNDFQKGDIAEGYSVSREKKESFPLTVTSAQKNPTAFYLCASKDRVQYYGYTFGSGTRLTVV.

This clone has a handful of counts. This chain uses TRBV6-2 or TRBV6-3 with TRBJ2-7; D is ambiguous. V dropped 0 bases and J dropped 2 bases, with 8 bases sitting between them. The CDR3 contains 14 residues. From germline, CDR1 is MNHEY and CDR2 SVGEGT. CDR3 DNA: TGTGCCAGCAGTTACTCCTCCGCTGCCTACGAGCAGTACTTC. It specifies CASSYSSAAYEQYF.